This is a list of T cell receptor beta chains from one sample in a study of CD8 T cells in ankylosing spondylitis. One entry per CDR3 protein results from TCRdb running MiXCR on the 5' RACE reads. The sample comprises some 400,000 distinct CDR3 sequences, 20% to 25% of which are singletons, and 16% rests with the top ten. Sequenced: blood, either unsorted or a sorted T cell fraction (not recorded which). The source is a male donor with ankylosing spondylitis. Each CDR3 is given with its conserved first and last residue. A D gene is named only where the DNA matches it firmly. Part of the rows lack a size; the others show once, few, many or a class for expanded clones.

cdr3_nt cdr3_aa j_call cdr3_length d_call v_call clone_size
TGTGCCTTACAGGGTAGGACAGATACGCAGTATTTT CALQGRTDTQYF TRBJ2-3 12 - TRBV30 few
TGTGCCAGCACCCCGGGACAGACTAATGAAAAACTGTTTTTT CASTPGQTNEKLFF TRBJ1-4 14 TRBD1 TRBV7-9 few
TGTGCCAGCAGTCGGGACTTTGGAAACACCATATATTTT CASSRDFGNTIYF TRBJ1-3 13 - TRBV6-1 -
TGCGCCAGCAGCCCAAGGACAGGGCGGAAAGATACGCAGTATTTT CASSPRTGRKDTQYF TRBJ2-3 15 TRBD1 TRBV4-1 few
TGTGCCAGCAGCTTGGCGGGACGGTCCTACAATGAGCAGTTCTTC CASSLAGRSYNEQFF TRBJ2-1 15 - TRBV5-4 -
TGTGCCACCCAAGTGAACACTGAAGCTTTCTTT CATQVNTEAFF TRBJ1-1 11 - TRBV10-3 -
TGTGCCAGCAGTTTGGGCCTGACAAACATTCAGTACTTC CASSLGLTNIQYF TRBJ2-4 13 - TRBV28 few
TGTGCCAGCAGCCTGGGGACGGAGTCCTACGAGCAGTACTTC CASSLGTESYEQYF TRBJ2-7 14 - TRBV7-9 few
TGTGCCAGCAGAACGGGGACAGGGGAACCCGGGCAGTACTTC CASRTGTGEPGQYF TRBJ2-7 14 TRBD1 TRBV6-1 -
TGTGCCAGCAGCCAGTTACACAGCTCCTACAATGAGCAGTTCTTC CASSQLHSSYNEQFF TRBJ2-1 15 - TRBV3-1 -
TGTGCCATCAGTCCAGTGGGTGGAAACACCATATATTTT CAISPVGGNTIYF TRBJ1-3 13 - TRBV10-3 -
TGTGCCAGTAGTTCCCAGTCCGGGAGGGGAGCCTATGGCTACACCTTC CASSSQSGRGAYGYTF TRBJ1-2 16 - TRBV19 few
TGTGCCATCAGTGAAGTACAGGGGACAACTGAAGCTTTCTTT CAISEVQGTTEAFF TRBJ1-1 14 TRBD1 TRBV10-3 few
TGTGCCAGCAGCTTACTGACGGGGCAATCGGCACCCCTCCACTTT CASSLLTGQSAPLHF TRBJ1-6 15 - TRBV7-8 few
TGTGCCAGCAGCCACGGCTTTTACAATGAGCAGTTCTTC CASSHGFYNEQFF TRBJ2-1 13 - TRBV3-1 few
TGCGCCAGCAGCTTGAGGCCGGGGGTACGCACAGATACGCAGTATTTT CASSLRPGVRTDTQYF TRBJ2-3 16 - TRBV5-1 few
TGTGCCAGCAGGCTTACTAGCGGGGACTACAATGAGCAGTTCTTC CASRLTSGDYNEQFF TRBJ2-1 15 TRBD2 TRBV4-2 few
TGTGCCAGCAGTTACTTTCGCGGGAGGTCTTACGAGCAGTACTTC CASSYFRGRSYEQYF TRBJ2-7 15 TRBD2 TRBV6-2/TRBV6-3 -
TGTGCCAGCAGCCATGTCCGAATCGGGACATCCTACAATGAGCAGTTCTTC CASSHVRIGTSYNEQFF TRBJ2-1 17 - TRBV4-2 few
TGTGCCAGCAGTCCACGACTAGCGGGATCCACAGATACGCAGTATTTT CASSPRLAGSTDTQYF TRBJ2-3 16 TRBD2 TRBV7-2 few
TGTGCCAGCAGCCGAGGACTAGCGGGAGTGCCGTTCTTC CASSRGLAGVPFF TRBJ2-1 13 TRBD2 TRBV7-9 few
TGTGCCAGCAGCATTATGGACAGTTCCTATGGCTACACCTTC CASSIMDSSYGYTF TRBJ1-2 14 - TRBV9 -
TGTGCCAGCAGCCTAGAGAGCGGCAGCTCCTACGAGCAGTACTTC CASSLESGSSYEQYF TRBJ2-7 15 - TRBV11-2 many
TGTGCCAGCAGCGTAGGGCCGAACACTGAAGCTTTCTTT CASSVGPNTEAFF TRBJ1-1 13 - TRBV9 many
TGCAGTGCCAGGGAGACCGGCACCGGGGAGCTGTTTTTT CSARETGTGELFF TRBJ2-2 13 - TRBV20-1 -
TGTGCCAGCAGTGGACGGTTCGACGGGGAGCTGTTTTTT CASSGRFDGELFF TRBJ2-2 13 - TRBV2 -
TGTGCCAGCAGTTCCCGACTAGCGGGAGGGTACTCCTACGAGCAGTACTTC CASSSRLAGGYSYEQYF TRBJ2-7 17 TRBD2 TRBV6-5 -
TGTGCCAGCAGCTTTGGAGGGGAGGTGGCTGAAGCTTTCTTT CASSFGGEVAEAFF TRBJ1-1 14 - TRBV7-9 -
TGTGCCAGCAGTCTATGGACAGACCTCCAAGAGACCCAGTACTTC CASSLWTDLQETQYF TRBJ2-5 15 - TRBV12-3/TRBV12-4 -
TGCGCCAGCAGCTTGGCTCTAAACAATGAGCAGTTCTTC CASSLALNNEQFF TRBJ2-1 13 - TRBV5-1 few
TGCGCCAGCAGCTTGGACGTCCTGTCCGTCACTGAAGCTTTCTTT CASSLDVLSVTEAFF TRBJ1-1 15 - TRBV5-1 few